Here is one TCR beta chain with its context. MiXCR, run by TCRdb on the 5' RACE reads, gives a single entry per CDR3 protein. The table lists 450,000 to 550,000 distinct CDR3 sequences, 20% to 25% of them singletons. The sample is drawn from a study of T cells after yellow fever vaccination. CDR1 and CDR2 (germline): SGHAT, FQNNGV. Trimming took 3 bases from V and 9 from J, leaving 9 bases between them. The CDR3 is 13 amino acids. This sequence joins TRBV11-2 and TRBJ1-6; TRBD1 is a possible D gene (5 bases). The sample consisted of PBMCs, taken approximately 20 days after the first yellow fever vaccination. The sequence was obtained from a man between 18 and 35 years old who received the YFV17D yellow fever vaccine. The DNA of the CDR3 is TGTGCCAGCAGCTTGTGGGGCGGTTCACCCCTCCACTTT. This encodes CASSLWGGSPLHF.